A single sample is the source of the 17 T cell receptor beta chains below, sequenced in a study of shared clonotypes between healthy human individuals. Clones were read by immunoSEQ multiplex PCR, and TCRdb kept only the in-frame ones, dropping some. The sample has fewer than 1.4 million clones, 75% to 80% seen once. The specimen sequenced was memory CD4+ T cells from PBMCs. Subset: CD45RA-negative fraction. The receptors shown here come from a man between 18 and 35 years old in good health. Some clones in this sample may be carry-over from other donors' samples.

The V gene is TRBV5-1, the J gene TRBJ2-1; D gene unclear. Germline CDR1 is SGHRS and CDR2 is YFSETQ. With 3 bases removed from V and 6 bases from J, the gap between germline ends came to 19 bases. CDR3 length: 16 residues. CDR3: CASSWAAPPTFNEQFF. The CDR3, as DNA: TGCGCCAGCAGCTGGGCGGCTCCCCCGACTTTCAATGAGCAGTTCTTC.

The chain has TRBV7-3 and TRBJ2-3; TRBD2 aligns across 7 bases. The V and J ends lost 5 bases and 4 bases, in that order; junction bases with no gene match: 12. This CDR3 is 16 amino acids long. Per germline, CDR1 SGHTA and CDR2 FQGTGA. The CDR3 DNA reads TGTGCCAGCAGCCCCCGGGGCGGGAGTGGCGCAGATACGCAGTATTTT. This encodes CASSPRGGSGADTQYF.

This clone was observed a handful of times. This chain joins TRBV28 and TRBJ1-1; TRBD1 matches 10 bases. Germline CDR1 MDHEN, CDR2 SYDVKM. The V and J ends lost 7 bases and 4 bases, in that order; junction bases with no gene match: 6. The CDR3 is 14 amino acids. The DNA for the CDR3 is TGTGCCAGCAACCCCGGGACAGGGGTCACTGAAGCTTTCTTT. As protein: CASNPGTGVTEAFF. Based on the CDR3 plus reference TRBV28 and TRBJ1-1, the full variable domain is DVKVTQSSRYLVKRTGEKVFLECVQDMDHENMFWYRQDPGLGLRLIYFSYDVKMKEKGDIPEGYSVSREKKERFSLILESASTNQTSMYLCASNPGTGVTEAFFGQGTRLTVV.

V and J are TRBV7-2 and TRBJ2-7, with TRBD1 as a possible D gene (6 bases). Germline CDR1 and CDR2: SGHTA and FQGNSA. The V and J ends lost 5 bases and 6 bases respectively, with 14 bases between them. The CDR3 has 13 residues. The CDR3 reads CASSRDRTGEQYF. The CDR3 nucleotides are TGTGCCAGCAGCCGCGACAGGACGGGCGAGCAGTACTTC. Using reference TRBV7-2 and TRBJ2-7 for the parts outside the CDR3, the full variable domain is GAGVSQSPSNKVTEKGKDVELRCDPISGHTALYWYRQSLGQGLEFLIYFQGNSAPDKSGLPSDRFSAERTGGSVSTLTIQRTQQEDSAVYLCASSRDRTGEQYFGPGTRLTVT.

A remark on this clone: One junction end disagrees with the germline gene, perhaps due to a read error. This chain connects TRBV30 to TRBJ2-7; the D gene is possibly TRBD1 (5 bases). This CDR3 is built from 12 residues. The germline V gene encodes CDR1 GTSNPN and CDR2 SVGIG (reference sequence). In nucleotides, the CDR3 is TGTGCCTGGATTGTGACAGCCTACGGGCAGTACTTC. Translated: CAWIVTAYGQYF.

On this clone itself: The junction differs from germline at one of its ends, possibly a read error. V gene TRBV6-6 combines with J gene TRBJ2-7, with D possibly being TRBD1 or TRBD2 (7 bases each). This CDR3 region has 12 residues. Germline CDR1 and CDR2: MNHNY and SVGAGI (reference sequence). The CDR3 coding sequence is TGTGCCAGCAGTTATTTAGGTCCAGGGGGGGTTTTC. Translated, it gives CASSYLGPGGVF.

The chain links TRBV6-5 to TRBJ1-1, with TRBD1 identical over 7 bases. The V segment lost 5 bases and the J segment 1 base; nucleotides outside the gene matches: 7. Germline loops: CDR1 MNHEY, CDR2 SVGAGI. CDR3 length: 15 amino acids. CDR3 bases: TGTGCCAGCAGTCGAGTCGGGACAGCGAACACTGAAGCTTTCTTT. Its translation: CASSRVGTANTEAFF.

V is TRBV5-1 and J is TRBJ2-4; TRBD2 matches at 8 bases. The trim removed 5 bases at V and 7 bases at J, leaving 8 bases unmatched. Germline values: CDR1 SGHRS, CDR2 YFSETQ. This CDR3 is 14 amino acids long. The CDR3 DNA reads TGCGCCAGCAGAACCGGGACTAGTGGTAACATTCAGTACTTC. This sequence encodes CASRTGTSGNIQYF.

This CDR3 reads CASSYSGNEQFF. CDR3 DNA: TGTGCCAGCAGTTATAGCGGAAATGAGCAGTTCTTC. The rearrangement links TRBV2 to TRBJ2-1, with D perhaps TRBD2 (6 bases). Germline CDR1 is SNHLY and CDR2 is FYNNEI. CDR3 length: 12 amino acids. V gave up 5 bases and J gave up 7 bases, with 9 bases separating them.

This rearrangement joins TRBV18 to TRBJ2-2, with 13 bases matching TRBD2. The CDR3 spans 19 residues. Germline V CDR1 and CDR2: KGHSH, LQKENI. Losses at the gene ends were 2 bases for V and 2 bases for J; bases not matched to a gene: 8. CDR3: CASSPFLSGLAGNTGELFF. The DNA of the CDR3 is TGTGCCAGCTCACCATTTTTATCGGGACTAGCGGGAAACACCGGGGAGCTGTTTTTT.

This clone appeared a few times. The chain recombines TRBV7-9 with TRBJ1-1, with D unresolved. The CDR3 consists of 13 residues. Germline-derived CDR1 and CDR2 are SEHNR and FQNEAQ (reference sequence). The germline V and J ends were trimmed by 3 bases and 5 bases, with 10 bases remaining between them. The CDR3 is CASSLGDRTEAFF. The CDR3 DNA follows: TGTGCCAGCAGCTTGGGTGATCGAACTGAAGCTTTCTTT.

This chain connects TRBV28 to TRBJ2-5; 11 positions agree with TRBD2. This CDR3 spans 15 amino acids. J gave up 5 bases and V 6 bases, and 8 bases lay outside the gene matches. The germline gives CDR1 MDHEN, CDR2 SYDVKM. CDR3 sequence reads: CASSLLLAGAETQYF. In DNA, the CDR3 is TGTGCCAGCAGCCTGTTACTAGCGGGAGCTGAGACCCAGTACTTC.

Turning to this clone: Additional DNA sequences in this sample encode the identical CDR3. The chain joins TRBV7-8 to TRBJ1-2; 7 bases align to TRBD1. The CDR3 is made up of 14 amino acids. The ends lost 0 bases at V and 4 bases at J; junction bases unmatched: 2. Germline-derived CDR1 and CDR2 are SGHVS and FQNEAQ. As DNA, the CDR3 is TGTGCCAGCAGCTTAGCTCCAGGGGGCTATGGCTACACCTTC. Translated: CASSLAPGGYGYTF.

The gene calls are TRBV27 and TRBJ1-1, with D possibly matching TRBD1 (5 bases). Trimming shortened V by 6 bases and J by 1 base, and 15 bases separated the two germline ends. The CDR3 contains 15 residues. Germline lookup yields CDR1 MNHEY and CDR2 SMNVEV (reference sequence). As DNA, the CDR3 is TGTGCCAGCAGGGGCCGGGGGGTACCGAACACTGAAGCTTTCTTT. This sequence encodes CASRGRGVPNTEAFF.

In its sample, this clone was seen a few times. This chain joins TRBV27 and TRBJ2-6; maybe TRBD1 (7 bases). Germline CDR1 MNHEY, CDR2 SMNVEV (reference sequence). V lost 10 bases and J 7 bases, leaving 17 bases between the germline ends. The CDR3 covers 14 residues. The CDR3 nucleotides are TGTGCCACCGCTACAGGGGAGGAAGCCAACGTCCTGACTTTC. This codes for CATATGEEANVLTF.

This clone was found many times. V usage is TRBV15 and J usage is TRBJ2-3, with 8 bases lining up with TRBD2. V was pared by 5 bases and J by 1 base, with 2 bases of the junction left unmatched. CDR1 and CDR2 from the germline V gene are LNHNV and YYDKDF (reference sequence). CDR3 size: 14 residues. Here the CDR3 DNA reads TGTGCCACCAGCGTGCGGGAGGGCACAGATACGCAGTATTTT. This translates into CATSVREGTDTQYF.

The V and J genes are TRBV6-5 and TRBJ1-3, with D perhaps matching TRBD1 (6 bases). The V gene's germline CDR1 is MNHEY and CDR2 SVGAGI. This CDR3 spans 15 amino acids. The germline V and J ends were trimmed by 6 bases and 4 bases, with 16 bases remaining between them. The CDR3 loop reads CASSLTGQGGNTIYF. The CDR3 DNA follows: TGTGCCAGCAGCCTAACAGGGCAGGGAGGAAACACCATATATTTT.